The 17 T cell receptor beta chains reported below all come from one sample, sequenced in a study of blood T cell repertoires in COVID-19. The protocol was immunoSEQ multiplex PCR, while the TCRdb copy is restricted to in-frame clones and leaves out a portion. The top ten clones hold approximately 5% of a sample with some 120,000 clones, about 82% of them seen once. Material for sequencing was peripheral blood. The receptors come from a human donor in a cohort sampled during active COVID-19.

The rearrangement links TRBV7-8 to TRBJ1-4; 10 nucleotides agree with TRBD1. Germline lookup yields CDR1 SGHVS and CDR2 FQNEAQ. The CDR3 extends over 17 amino acids. With V trimmed by 5 bases and J by 1 base, 7 bases remained unmatched. CDR3 sequence (DNA): TGTGCCAGCAGCCATAGGACAGGGGGGCAAACTAATGAAAAACTGTTTTTT. As protein: CASSHRTGGQTNEKLFF.

The chain couples TRBV4-1 to TRBJ2-2; 13 bases line up with TRBD2. The CDR3 has 18 residues. V gave up 1 base and J gave up 2 bases; unmatched junction bases: 4. CDR1 and CDR2 from the germline V gene are MGHRA and YSYEKL. The DNA of the CDR3 is TGCGCCAGCAGCCAAGTCGGGACTAGCGGGGTCAACACCGGGGAGCTGTTTTTT. This gives the protein CASSQVGTSGVNTGELFF.

Points on this clone: At one end the junction does not follow the germline gene, possibly because of a read error. The J gene is TRBJ1-5, the V gene TRBV19; possibly TRBD1 for D (6 bases). The CDR3 runs 17 residues. CDR1 and CDR2 (germline): LNHDA, SQIVND (reference sequence). DNA of the CDR3: TGTGCCAGTAGAATAGGGGGACGGGGGTATAGCAATCAGCCCCAGCATTTT. Protein product: CASRIGGRGYSNQPQHF.

The genes are TRBV18 and TRBJ2-3; 12 bases match TRBD2. J lost 0 bases, V lost 3 bases, and 7 bases had no gene match. The CDR3 spans 18 residues. Looked up from germline, CDR1 is KGHSH and CDR2 is LQKENI. The CDR3 DNA reads as TGTGCCAGCTCACCCATCCTGACTAGCGGGAGTAGCACAGATACGCAGTATTTT. Residues: CASSPILTSGSSTDTQYF.

The chain employs TRBV28 and TRBJ2-4; 7 bases line up with TRBD1. The trim removed 6 bases at V and 1 base at J, leaving 6 bases unmatched. CDR3 length: 15 amino acids. Germline V gives CDR1 MDHEN, CDR2 SYDVKM. The CDR3, as DNA: TGTGCCAGCAGCCTCAGGGGGTCGGCCAAAAACATTCAGTACTTC. Encoded protein: CASSLRGSAKNIQYF.

This clone was seen more than once but under ten times. The gene calls are TRBV5-4 and TRBJ2-6; 8 nucleotides line up with TRBD1. The CDR3 totals 16 residues. Per germline, CDR1 SGHNT and CDR2 YYREEE (reference sequence). Trimming cost V 4 bases and J 2 bases; bases outside gene matches: 5. The CDR3 here is CASSVQGATGANVLTF. The CDR3, as DNA: TGTGCCAGCAGCGTTCAGGGGGCCACTGGGGCCAACGTCCTGACTTTC.

This clone showed up just once. This rearrangement joins TRBV6-6 to TRBJ1-4; maybe TRBD1 (6 bases). Germline CDR1 and CDR2: MNHNY and SVGAGI (reference sequence). The length of the CDR3 is 13 residues. Trimming removed 2 bases from V and 7 bases from J, with 8 bases in between. The DNA for the CDR3 is TGTGCCAGCAGTTACGGGGGCGGTGAAAAACTGTTTTTT. Translated, it gives CASSYGGGEKLFF.

The CDR3 bases are TGCGCCAGCAGCGGGGGACAGAGCTCCTACAATGAGCAGTTCTTC. Translation: CASSGGQSSYNEQFF. The chain combines TRBV5-1 with TRBJ2-1, with 7 bases fitting TRBD1. There are 15 residues in the CDR3. J gave up 0 bases and V 4 bases, and 4 bases lay outside the gene matches. Per germline, CDR1 SGHRS and CDR2 YFSETQ. Looking up the rest from reference TRBV5-1 and TRBJ2-1 gives the full variable domain: KAGVTQTPRYLIKTRGQQVTLSCSPISGHRSVSWYQQTPGQGLQFLFEYFSETQRNKGNFPGRFSGRQFSNSRSEMNVSTLELGDSALYLCASSGGQSSYNEQFFGPGTRLTVL.

V and J are TRBV5-1 and TRBJ1-4; possibly TRBD1 for D (6 bases). The germline CDR1 and CDR2 sequences are SGHRS and YFSETQ. The CDR3 covers 15 residues. V lost 5 bases and J 4 bases, leaving 15 bases between the germline ends. CDR3 sequence (DNA): TGCGCCAGCAGTTACCAGGGGCAGATTAATGAAAAACTGTTTTTT. It codes for CASSYQGQINEKLFF.

The CDR3 spells CASSPGTEGNTIYF. The DNA of the CDR3 is TGTGCCAGCTCACCAGGGACAGAAGGAAACACCATATATTTT. The chain has TRBV18 and TRBJ1-3; 7 positions match TRBD1. The CDR3 extends over 14 amino acids. The germline V gene encodes CDR1 KGHSH and CDR2 LQKENI. Germline trimming cut 2 bases from V and 4 bases from J; bases unmatched to any gene: 2.

The chain links TRBV27 to TRBJ1-1; possibly TRBD1 for D (5 bases). This CDR3 contains 16 residues. From germline, CDR1 is MNHEY and CDR2 SMNVEV (reference sequence). Deletions cut 5 bases from V and 2 bases from J, with 18 bases between. CDR3 coding DNA: TGTGCCAGCAGTCGCCTCAACGGGGGGACTAACACTGAAGCTTTCTTT. This codes for CASSRLNGGTNTEAFF.

The chain has TRBV6-5 and TRBJ2-1, with D possibly TRBD2 on 5 matching bases. Germline V lookup: CDR1 MNHEY, CDR2 SVGAGI. The CDR3 has 15 amino acids. Trimming left V 4 bases short and J 0 bases short, with 10 bases between. For the CDR3, the DNA is TGTGCCAGCAGTTTCGGTGAGGGCTCCTACAATGAGCAGTTCTTC. Its protein is CASSFGEGSYNEQFF.

CDR3 DNA: TGTGCCAGCTCACCACGAGGACAGGGGATGAACACTGAAGCTTTCTTT. This translates into CASSPRGQGMNTEAFF. This chain joins TRBV18 and TRBJ1-1; 9 bases fit TRBD1. Trimming took 1 base from V and 0 from J; bases not matched to a gene: 3. The CDR3 length is 16 residues. The germline V gene encodes CDR1 KGHSH and CDR2 LQKENI. Variable domain in full (rest from reference TRBV18 and TRBJ1-1): NAGVMQNPRHLVRRRGQEARLRCSPMKGHSHVYWYRQLPEEGLKFMVYLQKENIIDESGMPKERFSAEFPKEGPSILRIQQVVRGDSAAYFCASSPRGQGMNTEAFFGQGTRLTVV.

The rearrangement uses TRBV25-1 and TRBJ1-3, with unresolved D. Germline V lookup: CDR1 MGHDK, CDR2 SYGVNS. The CDR3 loop spans 14 amino acids. Trimming stripped 6 bases from V and 0 bases from J, with 9 bases between. The CDR3: CASRATSSGNTIYF. CDR3 nucleotide sequence: TGTGCCAGCAGGGCCACCTCCTCTGGAAACACCATATATTTT.

The chain combines TRBV5-5 with TRBJ1-1, with D perhaps TRBD1 (5 bases). This CDR3 comprises 13 residues. V lost 0 bases and J lost 4, with 7 bases in between. The germline gives CDR1 SGHKS, CDR2 YYEKEE (reference sequence). CDR3 protein: CASSLVGVTEAFF. Written as DNA, the CDR3 is TGTGCCAGCAGCTTGGTAGGGGTCACTGAAGCTTTCTTT.

The chain employs TRBV19 and TRBJ2-1, with 9 bases that match TRBD1. Germline CDR1 is LNHDA and CDR2 is SQIVND (reference sequence). There are 15 residues in the CDR3. V was pared by 5 bases and J by 3 bases, with 5 bases of the junction left unmatched. This CDR3 reads CASSYGQGSYNEQFF. As DNA, the CDR3 is TGTGCCAGTAGTTACGGACAGGGGAGCTACAATGAGCAGTTCTTC. Looking up the rest from reference TRBV19 and TRBJ2-1 gives the full variable domain: DGGITQSPKYLFRKEGQNVTLSCEQNLNHDAMYWYRQDPGQGLRLIYYSQIVNDFQKGDIAEGYSVSREKKESFPLTVTSAQKNPTAFYLCASSYGQGSYNEQFFGPGTRLTVL.

This chain uses TRBV13 with TRBJ2-7; tentative D call: TRBD1 (6 bases). CDR1 PRHDT and CDR2 FYEKMQ come from the germline V gene (reference sequence). Trimming took off 4 bases at V and 2 bases at J, with 15 bases between the two ends. The CDR3 has 15 residues. The CDR3 region is CASSYEQGLAYEQYF. DNA of the CDR3: TGTGCCAGCAGCTACGAACAGGGATTGGCCTACGAGCAGTACTTC.